This TCR beta chain was documented in a study of radiotherapy plus CTLA-4 blockade in lung cancer (dated by TCRdb to about 2018). About the full investigation: Objective responses occurred in 18% of enrolled patients, and 31% achieved disease control. General conclusions and limits of the study: Early dynamic changes in blood T cell clones, together with increased serum interferon-beta after radiation, were reported as the strongest predictors of response. After treatment with radiotherapy and ipilimumab, TCR clones that originated in tumors expanded in peripheral blood.

The study evaluated CTLA-4 blockade (ipilimumab) given together with focal radiation therapy in patients who had chemo-refractory metastatic non-small-cell lung cancer. As concerns this clone: What antigen it recognizes has not been identified. Base qualities are not at hand, and no much larger clone is one base apart.

The library was obtained by the immunoSEQ multiplex PCR assay. TCRdb retrieved this table from immuneACCESS and kept in-frame rearrangements only. Not all clones are present; in checked studies, unresolved V genes account for under half, and no reason is known for the remainder. Counted in this sample were approximately 73,000 clones; more than 75% of them appeared once. 40% of the sample is held by the ten biggest clonotypes. Taken from cysteine to phenylalanine, the CDR3 has 16 residues. The retained sequence is limited to the CDR3, 48 bases, with the frame set at the first base. V is cut back by 5 bases and J by 2 bases, with 4 bases in the junction unmatched. Based on the germline V gene (reference sequence), the CDR1 and CDR2 sequences are SGHAT and FQDESV.

The sequence was obtained from a human donor with non-small cell lung cancer that progressed on radiotherapy plus ipilimumab. The starting material was peripheral blood, obtained from a patient treated with radiotherapy plus ipilimumab. The rearranged chain carries TRBV11-1 and TRBJ2-1; TRBD2 lines up with 12 middle nucleotides. Here the CDR3 is given as CASSLRLAGAYNEQFF. The DNA reads as follows: TGTGCCAGCAGCCTCAGACTAGCGGGAGCCTACAATGAGCAGTTCTTC.